A selection of T cell receptor beta chains follows, all from one sample in a study of T cell changes during pregnancy in multiple sclerosis. TCRdb keeps only in-frame clones here, not all; method: immunoSEQ multiplex PCR. Of roughly 40,000 clones in the sample, 92% were seen once. Sequencing used CD4+ T cells from peripheral blood mononuclear cells, obtained before pregnancy. The receptor source for this set is a female donor with multiple sclerosis, enrolled in a pregnancy study. Both conserved end residues are part of each CDR3. D genes are given only for firm matches. Some rows have no size entry. The others give once, few or many, or a class for an expanded clone.

clone_size j_call v_call d_call cdr3_nt cdr3_aa
. TRBJ2-1 TRBV5-1 TRBD1 TGCGCCAGCAGCTACCAAAGACAGGGGGCGAAGTTCGGTGAGCAGTTCTTC CASSYQRQGAKFGEQFF
. TRBJ1-1 TRBV19 . TGTGCCAGTAGTACCTCGCGGGTTTCAGACACTGAAGCTTTCTTT CASSTSRVSDTEAFF
. TRBJ1-1 TRBV19 TRBD1 TGTGCCAGTCAACGGGAGGGGGCGCCCACTGAAGCTTTCTTT CASQREGAPTEAFF
few TRBJ1-5 TRBV13 . TGTGCCAGCAGCTTAAGCGGGCAGCCCCAGCATTTT CASSLSGQPQHF
. TRBJ2-1 TRBV18 TRBD2 TGTGCCAGCTCACCATTGGCAGCGGGAGGGCCTTCCCAACATGAGCAGTTCTTC CASSPLAAGGPSQHEQFF
. TRBJ1-4 TRBV28 TRBD1 TGTGCCAGCACGGGGACAGTGGGGGTAGAAAAACTGTTTTTT CASTGTVGVEKLFF
. TRBJ1-2 TRBV18 . TGTGCCAGCTCACCACCGTCCAGTGGCATCTATGGCTACACCTTC CASSPPSSGIYGYTF
few TRBJ1-3 TRBV21-1 . TGTGCCAGCCCTCGCAGGGATCTCTCTGGAAACACCATATATTTT CASPRRDLSGNTIYF
. TRBJ2-7 TRBV7-6 TRBD1 TGTGCCAGCAGCTTAGGGACAGGGGTGCTGGGCGAGCAGTACTTC CASSLGTGVLGEQYF
. TRBJ1-2 TRBV10-3 TRBD1 TGTGCCATCAGTGTAGACAGGGCTCGTGGCTACACCTTC CAISVDRARGYTF
. TRBJ2-5 TRBV7-7 TRBD2 TGTGCTAGCAGCCCGGGGGGTTATGAGACCCAGTACTTC CASSPGGYETQYF
. TRBJ2-1 TRBV7-2 . TGTGCCAGCAGCTTATCCCTCGAGCAGTTCTTC CASSLSLEQFF
. TRBJ2-5 TRBV5-4 TRBD1 TGTGCCAGCAGTTCCGACCAGGGACAGTGGGAGACCCAGTACTTC CASSSDQGQWETQYF
. TRBJ2-6 TRBV5-1 TRBD2 TGCGCCAGCAGCTTCGGACTAGCGGGAACTGGGGCCAACGTCCTGACTTTC CASSFGLAGTGANVLTF
. TRBJ2-3 TRBV25-1 . TGTGCCAGCAGGGAGGGGGCTGCAGATACGCAGTATTTT CASREGAADTQYF
. TRBJ1-4 TRBV28 . TGTGCCAGCAGGAAACAGGGAGGGCTTCCAACTAATGAAAAACTGTTTTTT CASRKQGGLPTNEKLFF
few TRBJ2-7 TRBV5-6 . TGTGCCAGCAGCTTATCGGGTTTCTCCTACGAGCAGTACTTC CASSLSGFSYEQYF
. TRBJ1-1 TRBV7-2 TRBD1 TGTGCCAGCAGAAGCAGACAGGGGGCGTTTGAAGCTTTCTTT CASRSRQGAFEAFF
. TRBJ1-2 TRBV6-1 . TGTGCCAGCAGCCTACGACAGGAAGGCTACACCTTC CASSLRQEGYTF
. TRBJ2-2 TRBV12-5 . TGTGCTAGTGGTTTAGGAGGGAACACCGGGGAGCTGTTTTTT CASGLGGNTGELFF
. TRBJ1-4 TRBV5-1 TRBD1 TGCGCCAGCAGCACCGGGACAGGGCCTTCAACTAATGAAAAACTGTTTTTT CASSTGTGPSTNEKLFF
. TRBJ2-1 TRBV9 TRBD1 TGTGCCAGCAGCGTAAGTCCGGGACAGGGGGCCGGTAATGAGCAGTTCTTC CASSVSPGQGAGNEQFF
. TRBJ2-7 TRBV7-9 TRBD1 TGTGCCAGCAGCTTCCGGGACAGGGGGGACGAGCAGTACTTC CASSFRDRGDEQYF